The clone carrying this TCR beta chain was observed a few times. The sample's time point: pre-sensitization, week 0. Treatment of the sample: therapeutic diphenylcyclopropenone sensitization with weekly scalp DPC. Unseparated into fractions, whole blood served as the source from which total RNA was extracted. Separate cDNA molecules received unique molecular identifiers, which the library attached to them. TCRdb redid the calling of the RACE reads with MiXCR, one entry per CDR3 protein. Of under 65,000 distinct CDR3 sequences detected, 9.4% appear once; the ten largest clones hold 13% to 15%. This record belongs to a study of human T cells and chemical hapten exposure. On the study more broadly: Read at 6 days, the patch tests placed 0.01% DPC on the upper back. Recorded diagnoses among the mostly female patients were alopecia areata, totalis or universalis.

Sequences were derived from whole blood, sampled in connection with sensitization to the hapten diphenylcyclopropenone (DPC). This TCR came from a woman aged 40 to 49 with alopecia areata. Some clones in this sample may be carry-over from other donors' samples.

CDR3 nucleotides: TGCAGTGCTGGACTAGCGGTGGCAGATACGCAGTATTTT. Amino acid sequence: CSAGLAVADTQYF. This rearrangement joins TRBV20-1 to TRBJ2-3; 10 bases are shared with TRBD2. The J segment lost 4 bases and the V segment lost 5 bases, leaving 3 bases of the junction unmatched. The CDR3 has 13 residues. Germline CDR1 reads DFQATT; CDR2 reads SNEGSKA (reference sequence).